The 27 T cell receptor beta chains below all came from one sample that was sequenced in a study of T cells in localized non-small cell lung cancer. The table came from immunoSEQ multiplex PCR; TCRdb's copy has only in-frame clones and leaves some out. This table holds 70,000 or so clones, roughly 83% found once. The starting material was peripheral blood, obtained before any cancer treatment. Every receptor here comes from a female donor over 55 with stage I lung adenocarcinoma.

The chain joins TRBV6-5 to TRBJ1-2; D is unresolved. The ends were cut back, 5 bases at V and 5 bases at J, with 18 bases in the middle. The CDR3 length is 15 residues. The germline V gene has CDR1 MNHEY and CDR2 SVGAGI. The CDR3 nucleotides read TGTGCCAGCAGTCCACCCCCGGGATTCGGGTATGGCTACACCTTC. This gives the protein CASSPPPGFGYGYTF.

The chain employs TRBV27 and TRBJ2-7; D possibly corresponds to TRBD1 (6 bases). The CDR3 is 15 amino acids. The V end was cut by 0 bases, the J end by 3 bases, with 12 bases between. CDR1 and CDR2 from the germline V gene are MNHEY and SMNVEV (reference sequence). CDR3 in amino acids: CASSLSGGLGYEQYF. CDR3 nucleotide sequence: TGTGCCAGCAGTTTATCAGGGGGTCTGGGCTACGAGCAGTACTTC.

CDR3 DNA: TGTGCCAGTAGTGAGACAGGGGAGACTGGAAACACCATATATTTT. Amino acids: CASSETGETGNTIYF. The chain recombines TRBV19 with TRBJ1-3; 8 nucleotides align to TRBD1. The CDR3 runs to 15 residues. Germline V gives CDR1 LNHDA, CDR2 SQIVND (reference sequence). V shed 5 bases and J 2 bases; nucleotides not matched to a gene: 5.

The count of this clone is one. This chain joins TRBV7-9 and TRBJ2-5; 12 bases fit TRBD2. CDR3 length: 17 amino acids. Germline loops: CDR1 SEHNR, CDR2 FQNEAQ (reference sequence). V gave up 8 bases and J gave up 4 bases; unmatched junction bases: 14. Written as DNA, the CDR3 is TGTGCCAGCGTCGAGGATCGGCTAGCGGGGGGGGGAGAGACCCAGTACTTC. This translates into CASVEDRLAGGGETQYF.

The CDR3 nucleotides are TGTGCCAGCAGCGCTGATTCTTGGGACTTCACAGATACGCAGTATTTT. The encoded protein is CASSADSWDFTDTQYF. This chain uses TRBV9 with TRBJ2-3; maybe TRBD2 (6 bases). The length of the CDR3 is 16 residues. CDR1 is SGDLS, CDR2 YYNGEE, per germline. V lost 3 bases and J 2 bases, leaving 16 bases between the germline ends.

In DNA, the CDR3 is TGTGCCAGCAGCTTGGAAGGGAAAGAGACAGATACGCAGTATTTT. This encodes CASSLEGKETDTQYF. The V and J genes are TRBV11-3 and TRBJ2-3; D is ambiguous. V lost 3 bases to trimming and J lost 3 bases, with 13 bases between them. The germline CDR1 and CDR2 sequences are SGHNT and YENEEA. The CDR3 sequence is 15 residues long.

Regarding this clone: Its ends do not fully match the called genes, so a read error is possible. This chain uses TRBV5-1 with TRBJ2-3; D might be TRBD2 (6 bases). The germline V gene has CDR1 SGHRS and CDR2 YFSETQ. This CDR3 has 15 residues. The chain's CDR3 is CASSFGRESTDTQYF. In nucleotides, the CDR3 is TGTGCCAGCAGCTTTGGGCGGGAATCCACAGATACGCAGTATTTT.

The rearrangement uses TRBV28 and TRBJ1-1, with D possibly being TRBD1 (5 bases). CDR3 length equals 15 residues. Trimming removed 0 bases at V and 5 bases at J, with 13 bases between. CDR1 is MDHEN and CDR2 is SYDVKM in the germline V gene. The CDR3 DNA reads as TGTGCCAGCAGTTTATGGGGAGGGGCTAGGACTGAAGCTTTCTTT. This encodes CASSLWGGARTEAFF.

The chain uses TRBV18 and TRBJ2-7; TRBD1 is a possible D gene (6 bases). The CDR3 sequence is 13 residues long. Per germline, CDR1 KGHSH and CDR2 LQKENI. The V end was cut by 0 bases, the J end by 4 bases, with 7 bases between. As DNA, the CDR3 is TGTGCCAGCTCACCACCAACAGGGTACGAGCAGTACTTC. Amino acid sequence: CASSPPTGYEQYF.

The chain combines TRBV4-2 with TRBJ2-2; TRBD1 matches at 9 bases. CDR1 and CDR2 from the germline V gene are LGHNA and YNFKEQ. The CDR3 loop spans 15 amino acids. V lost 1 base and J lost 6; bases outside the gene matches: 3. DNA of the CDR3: TGTGCCAGCAGCCAAGGGGACAGGGCCGCCGGGGAGCTGTTTTTT. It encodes CASSQGDRAAGELFF.

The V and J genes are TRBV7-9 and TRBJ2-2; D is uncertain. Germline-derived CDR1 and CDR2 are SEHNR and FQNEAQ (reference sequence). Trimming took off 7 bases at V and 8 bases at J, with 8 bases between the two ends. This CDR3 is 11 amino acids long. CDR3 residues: CASIVGGELFF. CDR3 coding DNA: TGTGCCAGCATCGTAGGAGGGGAGCTGTTTTTT.

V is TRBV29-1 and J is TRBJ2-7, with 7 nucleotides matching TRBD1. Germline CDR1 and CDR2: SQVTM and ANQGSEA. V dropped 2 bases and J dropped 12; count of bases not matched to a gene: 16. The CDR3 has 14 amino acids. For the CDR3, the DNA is TGCAGCGTTGAACCCACAGGGGTCCCTGCGAAGCTGTACTTC. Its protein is CSVEPTGVPAKLYF.

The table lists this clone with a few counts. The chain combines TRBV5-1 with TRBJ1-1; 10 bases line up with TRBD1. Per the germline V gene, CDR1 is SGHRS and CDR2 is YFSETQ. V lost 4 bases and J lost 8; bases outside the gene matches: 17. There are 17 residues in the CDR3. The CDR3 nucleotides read TGCGCCAGCAGCGGTGGGACAGGGGAGTCCAGGGTAGCCGAAGCTTTCTTT. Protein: CASSGGTGESRVAEAFF.

CDR3 DNA: TGTGCCAGCAGATCGGACAGGGTTAGGTATGAGCAGTTCTTC. It codes for CASRSDRVRYEQFF. The chain is built from TRBV6-1 and TRBJ2-1; 8 bases map to TRBD1. The V and J ends lost 6 bases and 8 bases, in that order; junction bases with no gene match: 9. This CDR3 region has 14 residues. Germline V lookup: CDR1 MNHNS, CDR2 SASEGT.

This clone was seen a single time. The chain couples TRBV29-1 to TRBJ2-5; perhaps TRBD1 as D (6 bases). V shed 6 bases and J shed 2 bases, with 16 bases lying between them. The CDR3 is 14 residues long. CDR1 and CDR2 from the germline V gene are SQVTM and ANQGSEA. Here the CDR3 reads CSVLNPRGQETQYF. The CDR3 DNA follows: TGCAGCGTCCTAAATCCTAGGGGGCAAGAGACCCAGTACTTC. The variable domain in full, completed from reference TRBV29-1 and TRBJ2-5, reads SAVISQKPSRDICQRGTSLTIQCQVDSQVTMMFWYRQQPGQSLTLIATANQGSEATYESGFVIDKFPISRPNLTFSTLTVSNMSPEDSSIYLCSVLNPRGQETQYFGPGTRLLVL.

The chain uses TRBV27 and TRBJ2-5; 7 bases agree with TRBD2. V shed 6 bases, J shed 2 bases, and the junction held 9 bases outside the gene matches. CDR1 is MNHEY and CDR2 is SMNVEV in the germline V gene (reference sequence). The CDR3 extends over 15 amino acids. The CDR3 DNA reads TGTGCCAGCAGGGGGAGAGCGGGAAGACAAGAGACCCAGTACTTC. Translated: CASRGRAGRQETQYF.

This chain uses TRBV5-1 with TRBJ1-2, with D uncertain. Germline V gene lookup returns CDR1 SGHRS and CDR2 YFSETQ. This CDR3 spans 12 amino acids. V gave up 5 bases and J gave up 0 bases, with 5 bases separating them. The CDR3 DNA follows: TGCGCCAGCAGAGCAACTAACTATGGCTACACCTTC. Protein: CASRATNYGYTF.

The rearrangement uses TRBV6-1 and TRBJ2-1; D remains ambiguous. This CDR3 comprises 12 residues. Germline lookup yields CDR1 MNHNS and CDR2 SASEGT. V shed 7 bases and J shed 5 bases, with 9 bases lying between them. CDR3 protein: CASMSVHNEQFF. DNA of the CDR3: TGTGCCAGCATGTCCGTCCACAATGAGCAGTTCTTC.

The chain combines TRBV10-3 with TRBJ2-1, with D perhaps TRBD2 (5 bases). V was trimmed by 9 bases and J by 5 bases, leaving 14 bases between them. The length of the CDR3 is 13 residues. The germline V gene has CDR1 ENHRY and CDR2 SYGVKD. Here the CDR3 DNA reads TGTGCCATGGAGGATAGCAAAAACAATGAGCAGTTCTTC. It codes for CAMEDSKNNEQFF.

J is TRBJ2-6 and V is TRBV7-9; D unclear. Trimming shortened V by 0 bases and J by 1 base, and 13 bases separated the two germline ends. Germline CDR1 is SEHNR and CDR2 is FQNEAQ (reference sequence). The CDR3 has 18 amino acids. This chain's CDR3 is CASSLAHGRWSGANVLTF. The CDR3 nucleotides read TGTGCCAGCAGCTTAGCACACGGGCGCTGGTCTGGGGCCAACGTCCTGACTTTC.

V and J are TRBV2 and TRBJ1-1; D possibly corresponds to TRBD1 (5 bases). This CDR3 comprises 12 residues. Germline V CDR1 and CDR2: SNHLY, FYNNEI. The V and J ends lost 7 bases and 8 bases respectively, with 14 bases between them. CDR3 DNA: TGTGCCAGCACGGGGGGGGAGAGAGAAGCTTTCTTT. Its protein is CASTGGEREAFF.

CDR3 sequence: CAMGGVRNEQFF. The DNA for the CDR3 is TGTGCCATGGGGGGAGTTCGCAATGAGCAGTTCTTC. The chain joins TRBV7-9 to TRBJ2-1; D is possibly TRBD2 (6 bases). Trimming took off 10 bases at V and 6 bases at J, with 13 bases between the two ends. Per the germline V gene, CDR1 is SEHNR and CDR2 is FQNEAQ (reference sequence). The CDR3 is made up of 12 amino acids.

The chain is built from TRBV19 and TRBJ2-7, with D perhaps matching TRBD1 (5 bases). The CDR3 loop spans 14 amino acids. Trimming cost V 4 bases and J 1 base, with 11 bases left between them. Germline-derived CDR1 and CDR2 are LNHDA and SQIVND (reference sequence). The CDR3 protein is CASSKSTVSYEQYF. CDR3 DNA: TGTGCCAGTAGTAAATCGACAGTATCCTACGAGCAGTACTTC.

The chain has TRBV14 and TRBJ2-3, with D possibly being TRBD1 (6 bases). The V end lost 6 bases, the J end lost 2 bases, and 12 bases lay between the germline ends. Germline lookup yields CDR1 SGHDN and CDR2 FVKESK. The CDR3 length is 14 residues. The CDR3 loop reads CASSQGLNTDTQYF. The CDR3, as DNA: TGTGCCAGCAGTCAGGGGCTAAACACAGATACGCAGTATTTT. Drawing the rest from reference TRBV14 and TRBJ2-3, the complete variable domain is EAGVTQFPSHSVIEKGQTVTLRCDPISGHDNLYWYRRVMGKEIKFLLHFVKESKQDESGMPNNRFLAERTGGTYSTLKVQPAELEDSGVYFCASSQGLNTDTQYFGPGTRLTVL.

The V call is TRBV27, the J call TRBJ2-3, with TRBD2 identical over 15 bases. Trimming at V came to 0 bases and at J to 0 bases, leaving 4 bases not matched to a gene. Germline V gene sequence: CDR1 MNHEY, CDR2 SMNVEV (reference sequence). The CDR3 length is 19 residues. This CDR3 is CASSLSRGTSGGSTDTQYF. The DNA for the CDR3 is TGTGCCAGCAGTTTATCTCGAGGGACTAGCGGGGGGAGCACAGATACGCAGTATTTT.

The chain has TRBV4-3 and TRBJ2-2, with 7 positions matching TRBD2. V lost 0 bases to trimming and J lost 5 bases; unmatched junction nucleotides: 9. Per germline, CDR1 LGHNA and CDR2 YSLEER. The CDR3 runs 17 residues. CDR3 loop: CASSQDRGGSSTGELFF. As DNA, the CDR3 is TGCGCCAGCAGCCAAGATCGTGGCGGGAGTTCGACCGGGGAGCTGTTTTTT.

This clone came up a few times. CDR3 coding DNA: TGCGCCAGCACCGGGGAACACACTGAAGCTTTCTTT. It codes for CASTGEHTEAFF. This chain joins TRBV5-1 and TRBJ1-1, with unresolved D. In germline, CDR1 is SGHRS, CDR2 YFSETQ. This CDR3 contains 12 residues. The ends were cut back, 6 bases at V and 3 bases at J, with 9 bases in the middle.